The 29 T cell receptor beta chains reported below all come from one sample, sequenced in a study of cytomegalovirus exposure and HLA in healthy donors. The PCR used 60 Vbeta and 13 Jbeta primers. Repertoires were generated with immunoSEQ multiplex PCR, while TCRdb's copy carries only in-frame clones and drops some. The table records fewer than 40,000 clones, around 70% of them present only once. Sequencing was done on a sample of PBMCs. The receptor source for this set is a man aged 35 to 55 in good health and CMV-seropositive.

This sequence joins TRBV7-6 and TRBJ2-1; a weak D match, TRBD1 (5 bases). CDR3 length: 16 amino acids. CDR1 is SGHVS, CDR2 FNYEAQ, per germline. Trimming removed 4 bases at V and 1 base at J, with 14 bases between. This CDR3 reads CASSSQGTGSYNEQFF. In DNA form, the CDR3 reads TGTGCCAGCAGCTCCCAGGGTACTGGGTCCTACAATGAGCAGTTCTTC.

The V gene is TRBV5-1, the J gene TRBJ2-5, with 8 bases matching TRBD1. CDR1 and CDR2 (germline): SGHRS, YFSETQ. This CDR3 region has 16 residues. The J segment lost 5 bases and the V segment lost 0 bases, leaving 9 bases of the junction unmatched. The CDR3 is CASSLAGAGGVETQYF. The CDR3 region has the DNA TGCGCCAGCAGCTTGGCCGGAGCAGGGGGCGTTGAGACCCAGTACTTC.

The chain is built from TRBV5-6 and TRBJ1-2, with TRBD1 identical over 7 bases. After removal of 1 base from V and 5 bases from J, the junction contained 11 bases not matched to a gene. This CDR3 spans 16 amino acids. CDR1 is SGHDT and CDR2 is YYEEEE in the germline V gene. CDR3 in amino acids: CASSLRRTGDHYGYTF. CDR3 bases: TGTGCCAGCAGCTTGCGAAGGACAGGAGACCATTATGGCTACACCTTC. The full variable domain, with the rest looked up from reference TRBV5-6 and TRBJ1-2, is DAGVTQSPTHLIKTRGQQVTLRCSPKSGHDTVSWYQQALGQGPQFIFQYYEEEERQRGNFPDRFSGHQFPNYSSELNVNALLLGDSALYLCASSLRRTGDHYGYTFGSGTRLTVV.

V usage is TRBV7-2 and J usage is TRBJ1-1; D gene uncertain. V dropped 5 bases and J dropped 1 base, with 11 bases sitting between them. The CDR3 contains 14 residues. In germline, CDR1 is SGHTA, CDR2 FQGNSA. The CDR3 DNA reads as TGTGCCAGCAGCCCCCACCCGGGGAACACTGAAGCTTTCTTT. This sequence encodes CASSPHPGNTEAFF.

The table lists this clone with a count of one. This chain links TRBV9 with TRBJ1-6; 7 bases match TRBD1. The germline CDR1 and CDR2 sequences are SGDLS and YYNGEE. The CDR3 loop spans 17 amino acids. Trimming took 0 bases from V and 7 from J; bases not matched to a gene: 10. CDR3 residues: CASSVAESGGPNSPLHF. The CDR3 coding sequence is TGTGCCAGCAGCGTAGCAGAATCAGGGGGACCGAATTCACCCCTCCACTTT.

The sample holds a few counts of this clone. This chain uses TRBV10-3 with TRBJ2-3; a weak D match, TRBD1 (7 bases). V was pared by 4 bases and J by 1 base, with 15 bases between. The CDR3 is 16 amino acids. Germline assignment: CDR1 ENHRY and CDR2 SYGVKD. CDR3: CAISGVGGQRTDTQYF. The CDR3 coding sequence is TGTGCCATCAGTGGAGTCGGGGGACAGCGCACAGATACGCAGTATTTT.

The V call is TRBV5-1, the J call TRBJ1-6; D possibly corresponds to TRBD1 (5 bases). V dropped 5 bases and J dropped 2 bases, with 8 bases sitting between them. In germline, CDR1 is SGHRS, CDR2 YFSETQ. This CDR3 has 14 amino acids. The CDR3, as DNA: TGCGCCAGCAGGCTGACAGCCTATAATTCACCCCTCCACTTT. Translated, it gives CASRLTAYNSPLHF.

V gene TRBV15 combines with J gene TRBJ2-7, with a possible D match to TRBD1 (5 bases). V lost 2 bases to trimming and J lost 4 bases, with 15 bases between them. Germline CDR1 LNHNV, CDR2 YYDKDF (reference sequence). This CDR3 has 15 residues. DNA of the CDR3: TGTGCCACCAGCAGACATTCCGGACCAGGGTACGAGCAGTACTTC. This translates into CATSRHSGPGYEQYF.

The V and J genes are TRBV15 and TRBJ2-3, with 7 bases identical to TRBD2. Germline trimming cut 5 bases from V and 0 bases from J; bases unmatched to any gene: 8. Looked up from germline, CDR1 is LNHNV and CDR2 is YYDKDF (reference sequence). The CDR3 has 16 amino acids. The chain's CDR3 is CATSLLGGGSTDTQYF. Here the CDR3 DNA reads TGTGCCACCAGCCTCCTTGGGGGGGGGAGCACAGATACGCAGTATTTT. Full variable domain (missing parts from reference TRBV15 and TRBJ2-3): DAMVIQNPRYQVTQFGKPVTLSCSQTLNHNVMYWYQQKSSQAPKLLFHYYDKDFNNEADTPDNFQSRRPNTSFCFLDIRSPGLGDTAMYLCATSLLGGGSTDTQYFGPGTRLTVL.

The chain uses TRBV7-6 and TRBJ2-1; perhaps TRBD1 as D (5 bases). V shed 4 bases and J shed 0 bases, with 13 bases lying between them. From germline, CDR1 is SGHVS and CDR2 FNYEAQ. The CDR3 is 16 amino acids. CDR3 nucleotide sequence: TGTGCCAGCAGCTCATCAGGGCCTGGCTCCTACAATGAGCAGTTCTTC. This sequence encodes CASSSSGPGSYNEQFF.

This clone was seen more than once but under ten times. V gene TRBV13 combines with J gene TRBJ2-4; TRBD1 is a possible D gene (5 bases). V dropped 0 bases and J dropped 1 base, with 13 bases sitting between them. Germline assignment: CDR1 PRHDT and CDR2 FYEKMQ (reference sequence). The length of the CDR3 is 17 residues. This chain's CDR3 is CASSLGLQDGAKNIQYF. The CDR3, as DNA: TGTGCCAGCAGCTTAGGGCTACAGGACGGGGCCAAAAACATTCAGTACTTC.

A note on this clone: A read error may account for a junction end that differs from germline. The chain uses TRBV7-2 and TRBJ1-3; D is unclear. This CDR3 has 12 amino acids. Germline V gene data show CDR1 as SGHTA and CDR2 as FQGNSA. The CDR3 loop is CASSSSGDTIYF. The CDR3 DNA sequence: TGTGCCAGCAGCTCCTCTGGAGACACCATATATTTT.

The chain links TRBV11-2 to TRBJ1-1; D uncertain. CDR3 length: 16 amino acids. V was clipped by 1 base and J by 5 bases, with 17 bases between them. The germline gives CDR1 SGHAT, CDR2 FQNNGV. The CDR3 sequence: CASSLVMGVKGTEAFF. The CDR3 DNA is TGTGCCAGCAGCTTAGTCATGGGAGTTAAAGGGACTGAAGCTTTCTTT. Looking up the rest from reference TRBV11-2 and TRBJ1-1 gives the full variable domain: EAGVAQSPRYKIIEKRQSVAFWCNPISGHATLYWYQQILGQGPKLLIQFQNNGVVDDSQLPKDRFSAERLKGVDSTLKIQPAKLEDSAVYLCASSLVMGVKGTEAFFGQGTRLTVV.

V usage is TRBV5-8 and J usage is TRBJ1-5, with D maybe TRBD1 (5 bases). Germline CDR1 and CDR2: SGHTS and YDEGEE. The CDR3 has 17 residues. The V gene lost 0 bases and the J gene lost 1 base, with 14 bases spanning the gap. This chain's CDR3 is CASSLVGRVESNQPQHF. In DNA, the CDR3 is TGTGCCAGCAGCTTGGTTGGCAGGGTTGAGAGCAATCAGCCCCAGCATTTT. Filled out from reference TRBV5-8 and TRBJ1-5, the complete variable domain reads EAGVTQSPTHLIKTRGQQATLRCSPISGHTSVYWYQQALGLGLQFLLWYDEGEERNRGNFPPRFSGRQFPNYSSELNVNALELEDSALYLCASSLVGRVESNQPQHFGDGTRLSIL.

The chain joins TRBV7-8 to TRBJ1-2, with no clear D. The V and J ends lost 2 bases and 6 bases respectively, with 7 bases between them. The CDR3 is made up of 12 amino acids. Germline-derived CDR1 and CDR2 are SGHVS and FQNEAQ. In DNA form, the CDR3 reads TGTGCCAGCAGCTTATCCGGAGATGGCTACACCTTC. It codes for CASSLSGDGYTF.

The sample holds a few counts of this clone. This chain joins TRBV14 and TRBJ1-3, with D uncertain. The CDR3 contains 13 residues. Deletions cut 2 bases from V and 3 bases from J, with 5 bases between. Germline CDR1 and CDR2: SGHDN and FVKESK. The CDR3 coding sequence is TGTGCCAGCAGCCAAAACATTGGAAACACCATATATTTT. This codes for CASSQNIGNTIYF.

The J gene is TRBJ2-3, the V gene TRBV19; maybe TRBD2 (5 bases). The CDR3 consists of 14 residues. Trimming pared 0 bases from V and 9 bases from J, leaving 13 bases between. Per germline, CDR1 LNHDA and CDR2 SQIVND (reference sequence). CDR3 coding DNA: TGTGCCAGTAGTATAGAGTTAGAGCGGAGAACGCAGTATTTT. Translating it yields CASSIELERRTQYF.

V and J are TRBV30 and TRBJ1-2; D is perhaps TRBD1 (5 bases). The CDR3 is 15 residues long. Germline CDR1 and CDR2: GTSNPN and SVGIG (reference sequence). Between the trimmed V and J ends, which lost 7 bases and 7 bases, there was a span of 25 bases. The CDR3 loop is CAYLRQSQALRGYTF. The CDR3 DNA sequence: TGTGCCTACCTGAGACAGAGCCAAGCTTTACGTGGCTACACCTTC.

The chain links TRBV18 to TRBJ2-7, with 12 bases lining up with TRBD1. V lost 6 bases, J lost 3 bases, and 3 bases stayed unmatched. In germline, CDR1 is KGHSH, CDR2 LQKENI. The CDR3 is 14 amino acids. CDR3 bases: TGTGCCAGCTCGGGACAGGGGGCGGGCTACGAGCAGTACTTC. Its translation is CASSGQGAGYEQYF. The full variable domain, in which reference TRBV18 and TRBJ2-7 provide the parts outside the CDR3, is NAGVMQNPRHLVRRRGQEARLRCSPMKGHSHVYWYRQLPEEGLKFMVYLQKENIIDESGMPKERFSAEFPKEGPSILRIQQVVRGDSAAYFCASSGQGAGYEQYFGPGTRLTVT.

The chain recombines TRBV7-2 with TRBJ1-5, with a possible D match to TRBD1 (5 bases). Germline CDR1 is SGHTA and CDR2 is FQGNSA. This CDR3 has 14 residues. V was cut by 5 bases and J by 9 bases, with 17 bases left in between. The CDR3 protein is CASSRGTDIRPQHF. The CDR3 DNA sequence: TGTGCCAGCAGCCGCGGGACCGACATACGGCCCCAGCATTTT. Based on the CDR3 plus reference TRBV7-2 and TRBJ1-5, the full variable domain is GAGVSQSPSNKVTEKGKDVELRCDPISGHTALYWYRQSLGQGLEFLIYFQGNSAPDKSGLPSDRFSAERTGGSVSTLTIQRTQQEDSAVYLCASSRGTDIRPQHFGDGTRLSIL.

V is TRBV2 and J is TRBJ1-3; no clear D. This CDR3 has 13 amino acids. CDR1 SNHLY and CDR2 FYNNEI come from the germline V gene. V lost 5 bases and J 0 bases, leaving 5 bases between the germline ends. This CDR3 reads CASSQHSGNTIYF. DNA for the CDR3: TGTGCCAGCAGTCAACACTCTGGAAACACCATATATTTT. The full variable domain, in which reference TRBV2 and TRBJ1-3 provide the parts outside the CDR3, is EPEVTQTPSHQVTQMGQEVILRCVPISNHLYFYWYRQILGQKVEFLVSFYNNEISEKSEIFDDQFSVERPDGSNFTLKIRSTKLEDSAMYFCASSQHSGNTIYFGEGSWLTVV.

The chain couples TRBV27 to TRBJ2-3, with 9 bases matching TRBD1. The junction had 3 bases not matched to a gene; V was cut back by 1 base and J by 1 base. The CDR3 has 16 residues. Germline V gives CDR1 MNHEY, CDR2 SMNVEV (reference sequence). The CDR3 loop reads CASSLFWTGGTDTQYF. In DNA, the CDR3 is TGTGCCAGCAGTTTATTTTGGACAGGGGGCACAGATACGCAGTATTTT.

The chain's CDR3 is CASSSEAYEQYF. CDR3 nucleotide sequence: TGCGCCAGCAGCTCGGAGGCGTACGAGCAGTACTTC. The rearrangement uses TRBV5-1 and TRBJ2-7, with a possible D match to TRBD2 (5 bases). This CDR3 has 12 amino acids. Germline CDR1 reads SGHRS; CDR2 reads YFSETQ. Trimming removed 3 bases from V and 4 bases from J, with 8 bases in between.

J is TRBJ2-5 and V is TRBV7-9; D possibly corresponds to TRBD1 (6 bases). The V and J ends lost 1 base and 5 bases respectively, with 14 bases between them. Germline assignment: CDR1 SEHNR and CDR2 FQNEAQ (reference sequence). The CDR3 runs 15 residues. CDR3 coding DNA: TGTGCCAGCAGCTTAGTAGGTTCTCAGGGGGAGACCCAGTACTTC. Its protein is CASSLVGSQGETQYF.

This rearrangement joins TRBV18 to TRBJ1-6; 8 bases match TRBD1. This CDR3 has 19 residues. V gave up 3 bases and J gave up 2 bases; unmatched junction bases: 12. The germline CDR1 and CDR2 sequences are KGHSH and LQKENI. The CDR3 coding sequence is TGTGCCAGCTCACCTAGCCTCAGGGGGCCTTCCCCCTATAATTCACCCCTCCACTTT. Protein: CASSPSLRGPSPYNSPLHF.

The chain couples TRBV19 to TRBJ2-2; 10 bases line up with TRBD2. This CDR3 is built from 16 residues. V lost 8 bases, J lost 0 bases, and 6 bases stayed unmatched. CDR1 and CDR2 from the germline V gene are LNHDA and SQIVND (reference sequence). As DNA, the CDR3 is TGTGCCAGTGATGTAGCGGGGGGTTCGAACACCGGGGAGCTGTTTTTT. It encodes CASDVAGGSNTGELFF.

This chain joins TRBV5-1 and TRBJ2-3; the D is unclear. The germline gives CDR1 SGHRS, CDR2 YFSETQ. There are 14 residues in the CDR3. Deletions cut 0 bases from V and 8 bases from J, with 13 bases between. DNA for the CDR3: TGCGCCAGCAGCTTGGCCGTGCTGAGAGGTACGCAGTATTTT. Translating gives CASSLAVLRGTQYF. Based on the CDR3 plus reference TRBV5-1 and TRBJ2-3, the full variable domain is KAGVTQTPRYLIKTRGQQVTLSCSPISGHRSVSWYQQTPGQGLQFLFEYFSETQRNKGNFPGRFSGRQFSNSRSEMNVSTLELGDSALYLCASSLAVLRGTQYFGPGTRLTVL.

The rearrangement joins TRBV19 to TRBJ2-7; D gene unclear. The CDR3 totals 13 residues. The germline CDR1 and CDR2 sequences are LNHDA and SQIVND (reference sequence). V was cut by 2 bases and J by 1 base, with 6 bases left in between. The CDR3 is CASSIRLSYEQYF. DNA of the CDR3: TGTGCCAGTAGTATACGACTGTCCTACGAGCAGTACTTC. The whole variable domain, remainder taken from reference TRBV19 and TRBJ2-7, is DGGITQSPKYLFRKEGQNVTLSCEQNLNHDAMYWYRQDPGQGLRLIYYSQIVNDFQKGDIAEGYSVSREKKESFPLTVTSAQKNPTAFYLCASSIRLSYEQYFGPGTRLTVT.

The rearrangement links TRBV29-1 to TRBJ1-2; D gene uncertain. CDR1 SQVTM and CDR2 ANQGSEA come from the germline V gene. V lost 5 bases and J lost 9, with 13 bases in between. The CDR3 is 11 amino acids. CDR3 coding DNA: TGCAGCGTTAGACCTGACTCGAGCTACACCTTC. It codes for CSVRPDSSYTF.